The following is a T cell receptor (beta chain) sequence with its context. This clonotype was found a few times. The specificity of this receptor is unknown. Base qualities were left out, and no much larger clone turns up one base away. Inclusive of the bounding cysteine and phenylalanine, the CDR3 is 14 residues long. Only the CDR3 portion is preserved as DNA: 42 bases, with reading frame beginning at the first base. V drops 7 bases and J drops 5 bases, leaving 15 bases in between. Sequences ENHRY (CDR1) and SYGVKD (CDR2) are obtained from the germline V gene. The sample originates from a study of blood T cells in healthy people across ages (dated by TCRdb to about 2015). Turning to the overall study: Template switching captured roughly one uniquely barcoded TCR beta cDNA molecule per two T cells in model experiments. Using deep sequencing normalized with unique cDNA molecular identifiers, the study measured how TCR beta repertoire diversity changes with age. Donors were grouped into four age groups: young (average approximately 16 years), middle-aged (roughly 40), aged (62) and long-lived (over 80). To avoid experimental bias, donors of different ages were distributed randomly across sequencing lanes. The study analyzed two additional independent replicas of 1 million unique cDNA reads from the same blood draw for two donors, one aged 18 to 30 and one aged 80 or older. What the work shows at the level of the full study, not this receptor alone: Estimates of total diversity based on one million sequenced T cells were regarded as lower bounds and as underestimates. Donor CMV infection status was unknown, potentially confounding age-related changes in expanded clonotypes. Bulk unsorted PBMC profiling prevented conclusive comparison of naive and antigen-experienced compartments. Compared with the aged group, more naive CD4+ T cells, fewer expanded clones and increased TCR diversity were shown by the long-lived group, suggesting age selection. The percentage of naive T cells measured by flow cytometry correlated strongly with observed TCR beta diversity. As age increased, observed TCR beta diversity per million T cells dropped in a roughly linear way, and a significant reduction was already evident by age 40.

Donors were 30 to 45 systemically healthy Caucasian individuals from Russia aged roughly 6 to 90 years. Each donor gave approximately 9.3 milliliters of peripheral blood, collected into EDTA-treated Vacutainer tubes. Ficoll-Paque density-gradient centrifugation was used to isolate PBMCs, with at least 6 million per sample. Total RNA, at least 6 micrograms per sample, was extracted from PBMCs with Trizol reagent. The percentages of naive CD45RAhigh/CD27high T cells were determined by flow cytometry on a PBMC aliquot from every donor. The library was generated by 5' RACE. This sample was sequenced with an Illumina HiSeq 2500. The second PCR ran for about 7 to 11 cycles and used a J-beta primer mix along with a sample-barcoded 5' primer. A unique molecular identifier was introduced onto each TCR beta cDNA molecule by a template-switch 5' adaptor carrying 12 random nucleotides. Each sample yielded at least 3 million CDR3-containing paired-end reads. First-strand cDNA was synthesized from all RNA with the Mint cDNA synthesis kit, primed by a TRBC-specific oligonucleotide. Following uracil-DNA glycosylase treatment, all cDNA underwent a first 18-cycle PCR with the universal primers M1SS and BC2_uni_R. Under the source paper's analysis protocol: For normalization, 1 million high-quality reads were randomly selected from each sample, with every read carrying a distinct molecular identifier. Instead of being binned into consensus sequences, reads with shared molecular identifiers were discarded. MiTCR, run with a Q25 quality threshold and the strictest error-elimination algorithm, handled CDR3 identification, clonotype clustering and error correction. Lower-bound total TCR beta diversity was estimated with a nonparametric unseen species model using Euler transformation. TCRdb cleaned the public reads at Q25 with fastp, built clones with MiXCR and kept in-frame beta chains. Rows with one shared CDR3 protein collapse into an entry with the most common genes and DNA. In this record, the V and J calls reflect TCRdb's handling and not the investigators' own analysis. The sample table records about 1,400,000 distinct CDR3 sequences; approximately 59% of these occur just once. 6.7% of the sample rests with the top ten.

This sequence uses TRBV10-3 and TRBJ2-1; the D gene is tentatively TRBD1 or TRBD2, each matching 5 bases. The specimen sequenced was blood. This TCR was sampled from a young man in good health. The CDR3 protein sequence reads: CAIKGASNDNEQFF. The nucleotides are TGTGCCATCAAAGGGGCTAGCAATGACAATGAGCAGTTCTTC.